Presented here are 11 T cell receptor beta chains from one specimen sequenced in a study of blood T cell repertoires in COVID-19. Assay: immunoSEQ multiplex PCR; the TCRdb copy retains only in-frame clones and omits some. The data hold 65,000 to 90,000 clones, with 88% observed a single time. The sequenced sample was peripheral blood. Receptors were obtained from a woman older than 75 with acute or convalescent COVID-19.

This chain uses TRBV25-1 with TRBJ1-1; possibly TRBD1 for D (6 bases). Germline CDR1 and CDR2: MGHDK and SYGVNS. The CDR3 covers 16 residues. The V end was cut by 0 bases, the J end by 1 base, with 12 bases between. The CDR3 protein is CASSEYGGRGNTEAFF. The CDR3, as DNA: TGTGCCAGCAGTGAATACGGGGGGCGAGGGAACACTGAAGCTTTCTTT.

This chain links TRBV15 with TRBJ2-7; D possibly corresponds to TRBD2 (6 bases). Per germline, CDR1 LNHNV and CDR2 YYDKDF (reference sequence). The CDR3 is 20 amino acids. V was shortened by 1 base and J by 2 bases, with 27 bases between the two germline ends. CDR3 bases: TGTGCCACCAGCAGAGTAAGCAGTACCCTTCTCTGGGACTCCCCCTACGAGCAGTACTTC. Residues: CATSRVSSTLLWDSPYEQYF.

The CDR3, as DNA: TGTGCCAGTAGTTTACAGGGGTGGGGGAACACTGAAGCTTTCTTT. Amino acids: CASSLQGWGNTEAFF. This chain uses TRBV19 with TRBJ1-1, with 7 nucleotides matching TRBD1. The CDR3 runs 15 residues. V was pared by 5 bases and J by 1 base, with 7 bases of the junction left unmatched. Germline CDR1 LNHDA, CDR2 SQIVND (reference sequence).

The chain joins TRBV19 to TRBJ2-1; 12 bases are a match to TRBD1. Losses at the gene ends were 5 bases for V and 9 bases for J; bases not matched to a gene: 11. This CDR3 comprises 16 residues. Germline-derived CDR1 and CDR2 are LNHDA and SQIVND (reference sequence). This CDR3 reads CASSGYRDRGHREQFF. CDR3 nucleotides: TGTGCCAGTAGTGGATACCGGGACAGGGGGCATCGTGAGCAGTTCTTC.

The chain employs TRBV9 and TRBJ1-2; TRBD1 aligns across 10 bases. In germline, CDR1 is SGDLS, CDR2 YYNGEE. Unmatched junction bases numbered 3, after V lost 0 bases and J lost 7 bases. This CDR3 has 14 amino acids. CDR3 DNA: TGTGCCAGCAGCGTAGAGACAGGGGGCCGTGGCTACACCTTC. It specifies CASSVETGGRGYTF.

V usage is TRBV12-5 and J usage is TRBJ1-1; D might be TRBD1 (5 bases). Germline CDR1 and CDR2: LGHNT and FRNRAP. There are 15 residues in the CDR3. V lost 3 bases and J lost 1, with 12 bases in between. The CDR3 sequence is CASGFAGLPNTEAFF. CDR3 sequence (DNA): TGTGCTAGTGGTTTCGCGGGACTCCCGAACACTGAAGCTTTCTTT.

The chain couples TRBV19 to TRBJ2-1, with 9 bases identical to TRBD2. V gave up 3 bases and J gave up 7 bases; unmatched junction bases: 7. CDR1 is LNHDA, CDR2 SQIVND, per germline (reference sequence). The CDR3 extends over 15 amino acids. CDR3 nucleotides: TGTGCCAGTAGTATCGGAGGGGCGGGAGGGAATGAGCAGTTCTTC. Its protein product is CASSIGGAGGNEQFF.

This clone has a handful of counts. CDR3: CASSLGRRDRGQNGELFF. Written as DNA, the CDR3 is TGTGCCAGCAGCTTAGGGCGCCGGGACAGGGGGCAAAACGGGGAGCTGTTTTTT. V usage is TRBV7-6 and J usage is TRBJ2-2, with 12 bases identical to TRBD1. With 1 base clipped from V and 7 bases from J, the junction kept 10 bases outside the gene matches. The CDR3 totals 18 residues. The V gene's germline CDR1 is SGHVS and CDR2 FNYEAQ.

The chain combines TRBV4-3 with TRBJ2-7, with 10 bases that match TRBD2. CDR1 is LGHNA, CDR2 YSLEER, per germline. V lost 2 bases to trimming and J lost 3 bases; unmatched junction nucleotides: 4. This CDR3 is 15 amino acids long. This chain's CDR3 is CASSQLIAGGYEQYF. Here the CDR3 DNA reads TGCGCCAGCAGCCAATTAATAGCGGGGGGCTACGAGCAGTACTTC.

As DNA, the CDR3 is TGCGCCAGCAGCCAAGATGGGGCCCAAGACACTGAAGCTTTCTTT. It codes for CASSQDGAQDTEAFF. This chain uses TRBV4-1 with TRBJ1-1; D is perhaps TRBD1 (5 bases). Germline CDR1 reads MGHRA; CDR2 reads YSYEKL. V was clipped by 0 bases and J by 3 bases, with 11 bases between them. The CDR3 extends over 15 amino acids.

The chain employs TRBV6-5 and TRBJ1-4; a weak D match, TRBD1 (6 bases). The ends were cut back, 2 bases at V and 5 bases at J, with 15 bases in the middle. The CDR3 contains 16 residues. Per germline, CDR1 MNHEY and CDR2 SVGAGI. The CDR3 bases are TGTGCCAGCAGTTACACGAGGTGGCAGGGGAATGAAAAACTGTTTTTT. This translates into CASSYTRWQGNEKLFF.